This is a list of T cell receptor beta chains from one sample in a study of cytomegalovirus exposure and HLA in healthy donors. Profiled with immunoSEQ multiplex PCR; TCRdb holds only in-frame clones, not every one. This sample has about 360,000 clones; roughly 85% occur once, and the top ten carry about 0.8%. Source material: PBMCs. Every receptor here comes from a woman aged 18-35 years in good health and CMV-seronegative. CDR3s include the opening cysteine and the closing phenylalanine or tryptophan. D genes are given only for firm matches. Clone size appears in some rows only: once, few, many, or a class for an expanded clone.

d_gene	j_gene	v_gene	abundance	CDR3aa	CDR3nt
NA	TRBJ2-3	TRBV27	NA	CASSLFPPVRADTQYF	TGTGCCAGCAGTTTATTCCCCCCGGTTCGGGCAGATACGCAGTATTTT
TRBD1	TRBJ1-5	TRBV30	NA	CAWSPGTGDQPQHF	TGTGCCTGGAGTCCCGGGACAGGGGATCAGCCCCAGCATTTT
NA	TRBJ2-1	TRBV5-1	NA	CASSFLAREQFF	TGCGCCAGCAGCTTTTTAGCGAGAGAGCAGTTCTTC
TRBD1	TRBJ2-3	TRBV2	NA	CASTGGPRTDTQYF	TGTGCCAGCACAGGGGGCCCCCGCACAGATACGCAGTATTTT
NA	TRBJ2-5	TRBV18	NA	CASSPDGLQETQYF	TGTGCCAGCTCACCGGACGGACTACAAGAGACCCAGTACTTC
TRBD2	TRBJ2-1	TRBV19	NA	CASSIVASGTYNEQFF	TGTGCCAGTAGTATAGTGGCTAGCGGGACCTACAATGAGCAGTTCTTC
TRBD2	TRBJ2-1	TRBV5-1	once	CASSLGLAGVQEQFF	TGCGCCAGCAGCTTGGGACTAGCGGGAGTCCAGGAGCAGTTCTTC
TRBD2	TRBJ2-1	TRBV2	once	CASRVRLAGVDNEQFF	TGTGCCAGCAGAGTTCGACTAGCGGGGGTCGACAATGAGCAGTTCTTC
NA	TRBJ2-1	TRBV25-1	NA	CASLGNEQFF	TGTGCCAGCCTAGGTAATGAGCAGTTCTTC
NA	TRBJ1-2	TRBV6-1	few	CASRGGAVPYTF	TGTGCCAGCAGAGGCGGGGCCGTCCCCTACACCTTC
TRBD2	TRBJ2-1	TRBV28	NA	CASSLSGGGNEQFF	TGTGCCAGCAGTTTATCTGGCGGGGGCAATGAGCAGTTCTTC
TRBD1	TRBJ2-7	TRBV2	NA	CASSRDRQTYEQYF	TGTGCCAGCAGTAGGGACAGGCAAACCTACGAGCAGTACTTC
NA	TRBJ1-2	TRBV6-5	few	CASRLTEDYGYTF	TGTGCCAGCAGATTGACAGAAGACTATGGCTACACCTTC
NA	TRBJ2-3	TRBV7-9	NA	CASSLGGSGTDTQYF	TGTGCCAGCAGCTTAGGGGGTAGCGGCACAGATACGCAGTATTTT
NA	TRBJ1-6	TRBV7-8	NA	CASSLALGMRRGSYNSPLHF	TGTGCCAGCAGCTTAGCGTTAGGTATGAGACGCGGCTCCTATAATTCACCCCTCCACTTT
NA	TRBJ2-2	TRBV11-3	NA	CASSFEGAGELFF	TGTGCCAGCAGCTTTGAGGGGGCCGGGGAGCTGTTTTTT
TRBD2	TRBJ2-1	TRBV19	NA	CASSIGTRDGNEQFF	TGTGCCAGTAGTATCGGGACTAGGGACGGCAATGAGCAGTTCTTC
NA	TRBJ1-5	TRBV27	NA	CASSLGGYSNQPQHF	TGTGCCAGCAGTCTAGGGGGATATAGCAATCAGCCCCAGCATTTT